This TCR beta chain was identified during a study of blood T cells in healthy people across ages. Through a sample-barcoded 5' primer and a J-beta primer mix, a second PCR was run for roughly 7 to 12 cycles. TCRdb analysed the 5' RACE reads with MiXCR anew, one entry per CDR3 protein. The sample contains over 600,000 distinct CDR3 sequences, around 21% of which appear only once. This clonotype has a single count. The CDR3 totals 13 residues. V lost 3 bases and J 3 bases, leaving 9 bases between the germline ends. Germline V lookup: CDR1 MDHEN, CDR2 SYDVKM. The V gene is TRBV28, the J gene TRBJ2-7; D is ambiguous. The TCR sequence derives from a man between 65 and 85 years old in good health. Sequenced material: blood. CDR3 sequence: CASSLLSYYEQYF. In DNA form, the CDR3 reads TGTGCCAGCAGTTTGCTTAGTTACTACGAGCAGTACTTC.